The present TCR beta chain was sequenced within a study of blood T cell repertoires in COVID-19. Sequencing used immunoSEQ multiplex PCR; TCRdb keeps in-frame clones, though not all of them. The sample lists about 220,000 clones; 82% were seen once. This clone was counted a few times. V lost 5 bases, J lost 3 bases, and 8 bases lay in between. Looked up from germline, CDR1 is SGHTA and CDR2 is FQGNSA. The CDR3 is made up of 13 amino acids. This chain uses TRBV7-2 with TRBJ2-1; tentatively, D is TRBD1 (5 bases). The sequenced material came from peripheral blood. The source is a woman between 65 and 79 years old with COVID-19, enrolled during active disease. The CDR3 protein is CASSAQGYNEQFF. The CDR3 DNA reads as TGTGCCAGCAGCGCTCAGGGCTACAATGAGCAGTTCTTC.